Listed below are T cell receptor beta chains from one sample, sequenced in a study of technical replicates of blood from a handful of donors. The table came from immunoSEQ multiplex PCR; TCRdb's copy has only in-frame clones and leaves some out. The repertoire consists of under 95,000 clones, with about 95% occurring once and the leading ten covering 0.2% to 0.3%. The sequenced sample consisted of T cells isolated from PBMCs. The source of these receptors is a human donor in good health. Each CDR3 is given with its conserved first and last residue. A D gene is named only where the DNA matches it firmly. Clone sizes are given selectively: once, few, many, or a class where the clone is expanded.

D,J,V,size,length,CDR3,DNA
.,TRBJ1-2,TRBV5-4,.,13,CASSRTGMRGYTF,TGTGCCAGCAGCCGAACAGGGATGAGGGGCTACACCTTC
.,TRBJ1-1,TRBV6-1,.,15,CASRSRRGGNTEAFF,TGTGCCAGCAGGTCCAGGAGGGGGGGGAACACTGAAGCTTTCTTT
TRBD1,TRBJ2-7,TRBV19,.,14,CASSTSTGAYEQYF,TGTGCCAGTAGTACCTCGACAGGGGCCTACGAGCAGTACTTC
TRBD2,TRBJ2-3,TRBV28,.,17,CASSQLAGGVSADTQYF,TGTGCCAGCAGCCAACTAGCGGGAGGGGTCTCCGCAGATACGCAGTATTTT
TRBD2,TRBJ2-6,TRBV28,.,16,CASSYLAGAGANVLTF,TGTGCCAGCAGTTACCTAGCGGGAGCTGGGGCCAACGTCCTGACTTTC
.,TRBJ1-3,TRBV6-5,.,12,CASSNSGNTIYF,TGTGCCAGCAGCAACTCTGGAAACACCATATATTTT
TRBD1,TRBJ2-2,TRBV5-1,.,16,CASSLTGDPVTGELFF,TGCGCCAGCAGCCTGACAGGGGACCCTGTCACCGGGGAGCTGTTTTTT
.,TRBJ2-2,TRBV13,.,20,CASSKITPRGSGKDTGELFF,TGTGCCAGCAGCAAGATTACTCCACGGGGGTCAGGGAAGGACACCGGGGAGCTGTTTTTT
TRBD1,TRBJ2-7,TRBV28,.,16,CASSLWGTGGDYEQYF,TGTGCCAGCAGTTTATGGGGCACAGGGGGTGACTACGAGCAGTACTTC
.,TRBJ1-1,TRBV11-3,.,13,CASMGVTHTEAFF,TGTGCCAGCATGGGAGTAACGCACACTGAAGCTTTCTTT
TRBD2,TRBJ2-7,TRBV28,.,20,CASTLRIAVLAERALGEQYF,TGTGCCAGCACCCTCAGGATCGCGGTGCTAGCGGAGCGGGCCTTAGGCGAGCAGTACTTC
TRBD1,TRBJ2-2,TRBV30,.,14,CAWIRGGFTGELFF,TGTGCCTGGATTAGAGGGGGCTTCACCGGGGAGCTGTTTTTT
.,TRBJ2-7,TRBV23-1,.,15,CASSQGGQTSYEQYF,TGCGCCAGCAGTCAAGGGGGACAAACTTCCTACGAGCAGTACTTC
.,TRBJ1-1,TRBV2,.,13,CASRVGGNTEAFF,TGTGCCAGCAGAGTAGGGGGTAACACTGAAGCTTTCTTT
.,TRBJ1-1,TRBV29-1,.,11,CSVEGELEAFF,TGCAGCGTTGAAGGGGAGCTGGAAGCTTTCTTT
.,TRBJ2-7,TRBV30,.,11,CAWSVYYEQYF,TGTGCCTGGAGTGTCTACTACGAGCAGTACTTC
.,TRBJ2-5,TRBV6-1,.,13,CASSRTVQETQYF,TGTGCCAGCAGCCGGACAGTTCAAGAGACCCAGTACTTC
.,TRBJ2-1,TRBV27,.,17,CASSLIRGVGPYNEQFF,TGTGCCAGCAGTTTAATACGAGGCGTAGGCCCCTACAATGAGCAGTTCTTC
.,TRBJ2-7,TRBV28,.,16,CASSSPRLWGRYEQYF,TGTGCCAGCAGCTCCCCTAGATTATGGGGGCGCTACGAGCAGTACTTC
.,TRBJ2-2,TRBV5-1,.,13,CASSFPARGELFF,TGCGCCAGCAGCTTCCCCGCGAGAGGGGAGCTGTTTTTT
TRBD1,TRBJ2-7,TRBV6-5,.,13,CASTEPRGREQYF,TGTGCCAGCACCGAGCCCAGGGGGCGCGAGCAGTACTTC
.,TRBJ1-3,TRBV2,.,12,CASAGSRDTIYF,TGTGCCAGCGCCGGGTCCAGAGACACCATATATTTT
.,TRBJ1-5,TRBV6-5,.,16,CASSSMQAFSNQPQHF,TGTGCCAGCAGTTCTATGCAGGCCTTTAGCAATCAGCCCCAGCATTTT
.,TRBJ2-7,TRBV2,.,15,CASSDQQVSSYEQYF,TGTGCCAGCAGTGATCAACAGGTTAGCTCCTACGAGCAGTACTTC
.,TRBJ2-4,TRBV20-1,.,11,CSAASGNIQYF,TGCAGTGCTGCCTCGGGGAACATTCAGTACTTC
.,TRBJ2-1,TRBV5-1,.,14,CASSLSGAYNEQFF,TGCGCCAGCAGCTTATCCGGGGCCTACAATGAGCAGTTCTTC
TRBD2,TRBJ2-2,TRBV7-7,.,15,CASSPPGREGGELFF,TGTGCCAGCAGCCCACCGGGGCGGGAGGGCGGGGAGCTGTTTTTT
TRBD2,TRBJ2-5,TRBV6-4,.,16,CASSPGTSGAQETQYF,TGTGCCAGCAGTCCCGGGACTAGCGGGGCTCAAGAGACCCAGTACTTC
.,TRBJ1-1,TRBV30,.,11,CAWGEGTEAFF,TGTGCCTGGGGGGAGGGCACTGAAGCTTTCTTT
.,TRBJ2-6,TRBV28,.,15,CAISTGGAGANVLTF,TGTGCCATCTCTACCGGAGGCGCTGGGGCCAACGTCCTGACTTTC
.,TRBJ1-4,TRBV7-3,.,17,CAASRKWRDNGNEKLFF,TGTGCCGCCAGCCGAAAATGGAGGGATAATGGTAATGAAAAACTGTTTTTT
.,TRBJ1-5,TRBV28,.,12,CASAFGNQPQHF,TGTGCCAGCGCGTTCGGCAATCAGCCCCAGCATTTT
.,TRBJ1-2,TRBV5-8,.,15,CASTPHGSQIRGYTF,TGTGCCAGCACGCCCCACGGGAGCCAAATCCGTGGCTACACCTTC
.,TRBJ2-1,TRBV5-1,.,13,CASSSDSGAIKFF,TGCGCCAGCAGCTCAGACTCAGGGGCGATTAAGTTCTTC
TRBD1,TRBJ2-7,TRBV7-2,.,17,CASSLVGLGQSDYEQYF,TGTGCCAGCAGCTTAGTGGGCCTGGGACAGTCGGACTACGAGCAGTACTTC
.,TRBJ2-2,TRBV4-2,.,13,CASSQQGSGELFF,TGTGCCAGCAGCCAACAGGGTTCCGGGGAGCTGTTTTTT
.,TRBJ2-3,TRBV27,.,11,CASRFRDTQYF,TGTGCCAGCAGATTCCGGGATACGCAGTATTTT
.,TRBJ1-5,TRBV2,.,13,CASSGEGRQPQHF,TGTGCCAGCAGTGGAGAGGGAAGGCAGCCCCAGCATTTT
.,TRBJ2-1,TRBV4-1,.,13,CASSLRTQGEQFF,TGCGCCAGCAGCCTTCGGACGCAGGGTGAGCAGTTCTTC
TRBD1,TRBJ2-7,TRBV11-2,.,14,CASSTGTGGYEQYF,TGTGCCAGCAGCACCGGGACAGGGGGATACGAGCAGTACTTC
.,TRBJ2-7,TRBV4-2,once,15,CASSPHGGNGDEQYF,TGTGCCAGCAGCCCACATGGCGGGAATGGCGACGAGCAGTACTTC
.,TRBJ1-3,TRBV25-1,once,15,CASSEGFRAGNTIYF,TGTGCCAGCAGTGAAGGGTTCAGGGCTGGAAACACCATATATTTT
.,TRBJ2-3,TRBV4-1,.,16,CASSRPTTGTSDTQYF,TGCGCCAGCAGCCGCCCTACAACAGGGACCTCGGATACGCAGTATTTT
.,TRBJ1-4,TRBV7-3,.,17,CASSLKPVKTTNEKLFF,TGTGCCAGCAGCTTAAAGCCGGTGAAGACAACTAATGAAAAACTGTTTTTT
.,TRBJ1-3,TRBV7-9,.,12,CASSSGGNTIYF,TGTGCCAGCAGCTCAGGGGGAAACACCATATATTTT
TRBD2,TRBJ2-7,TRBV6-5,.,15,CASSLGLAGVGEQYF,TGTGCCAGCAGCCTTGGACTAGCGGGAGTAGGTGAGCAGTACTTC
TRBD1,TRBJ1-2,TRBV27,.,14,CASSSTQGAGGYTF,TGTGCCAGCAGTAGTACACAGGGGGCGGGAGGCTACACCTTC